Listed below are T cell receptor beta chains from one sample, sequenced in a study of beta chain features in type 1 diabetes. The assay was immunoSEQ multiplex PCR, and TCRdb's table has in-frame clones only and misses some. The data hold over 200,000 clones, with 9.5% to 13% observed a single time. Sequencing was carried out using naive CD4+ T cells from blood. Receptors were obtained from a man aged 25 to 40 with type 1 diabetes. CDR3s leave out the opening cysteine and the closing phenylalanine or tryptophan. Fields, in order: CDR3 length, V gene, clone size, J gene, CDR3 protein. Clone size, where shown, is once, few, many, or a class for clones that have expanded.

>11|TRBV18|few|TRBJ2-5
ASSPGPTGTQY
>11|TRBV15|.|TRBJ1-5
ATSRDPNQPQH
>12|TRBV6-5|few|TRBJ2-7
ASRPRQLGDEQY
>11|TRBV27|few|TRBJ2-2
ASSLSNTGELF
>11|TRBV9|.|TRBJ1-2
ASSVGGRDGYT
>14|TRBV6-5|few|TRBJ2-5
ASSYSGQGQGETQY
>15|TRBV4-2|.|TRBJ2-3
ASSQELAGSLVDTQY
>11|TRBV7-9|.|TRBJ1-2
ASSYGRGYGYT
>15|TRBV7-8|few|TRBJ1-4
ASSSQRVRVTNEKLF
>12|TRBV29-1|.|TRBJ2-1
SVEGASSYNEQF
>12|TRBV7-2|few|TRBJ1-4
ASRAGPTNEKLF
>14|TRBV11-2|.|TRBJ2-5
ASRKLGRGLQETQY
>12|TRBV6-6|.|TRBJ2-2
ASSWERGTGELF
>14|TRBV28|few|TRBJ2-7
ASSPPEAPLSYEQY
>12|TRBV18|.|TRBJ1-2
ASSPSDSHRGYT
>13|TRBV5-1|once|TRBJ2-7
ASSLESVSSYEQY
>12|TRBV5-1|.|TRBJ1-2
ASSPGDLNYGYT
>8|TRBV20-1|.|TRBJ1-1
SAIVTEAF
>14|TRBV9|.|TRBJ2-1
ASSVAPGTGVHEQF
>9|TRBV5-6|.|TRBJ2-1
ASGLNNEQF
>11|TRBV19|few|TRBJ2-7
ASSRDRAYEQY
>14|TRBV27|.|TRBJ2-3
ASLNTTGLQAVSQY
>12|TRBV27|.|TRBJ1-4
ASSLTGAGEKLF
>12|TRBV5-6|.|TRBJ2-1
ASRLRERGYEQF
>11|TRBV10-3|.|TRBJ2-1
AISEYRNNEQF
>12|TRBV28|few|TRBJ2-7
ASSGSTGVHEQY
>11|TRBV6-5|.|TRBJ1-1
ASTFSGGGEAF
>13|TRBV5-6|few|TRBJ1-1
ASSLTTGGFTEAF
>11|TRBV29-1|.|TRBJ1-2
SVKTGPSYGYT
>14|TRBV19|.|TRBJ1-2
ASQLTGFYPNYGYT
>13|TRBV6-5|.|TRBJ2-6
ASSYEVVGANVLT
>11|TRBV11-2|few|TRBJ2-5
ASSWTGPETQY
>11|TRBV5-4|.|TRBJ2-5
ASSRTGAETQY
>15|TRBV19|.|TRBJ2-1
ASSAWTASSSYNEQF
>13|TRBV18|.|TRBJ1-4
ASSPSIGANEKLF
>10|TRBV7-9|few|TRBJ1-1
ASFGFSTEAF
>12|TRBV6-6|few|TRBJ1-1
ASRVTGRGTEAF
>12|TRBV25-1|few|TRBJ1-2
ASRGDRAAYGYT
>13|TRBV5-6|.|TRBJ2-2
ASSRGFANTGELF
>14|TRBV5-4|.|TRBJ1-4
ASSIAGQGAQEKLF
>10|TRBV6-6|.|TRBJ2-1
ASSHGGTGQF